This record concerns one T cell receptor (beta chain) sequence. RNA transcripts were the template for amplifying TCR beta CDR3 regions. A first-round RT-PCR of the TCR CDR3 used the HTBI primer set. Via MiXCR, TCRdb re-called the multiplex PCR reads, giving one row per CDR3 protein. The sample carries a few hundred thousand distinct CDR3 sequences, 17% recorded once. Germline V CDR1 and CDR2: LNHNV, YYDKDF (reference sequence). The CDR3 runs 16 residues. V lost 0 bases, J lost 6 bases, and 7 bases stayed unmatched. The data originate from a study of T cells in Graves' hyperthyroidism and ophthalmopathy.

The sequence came from a woman under 30 with Graves' ophthalmopathy. Sample: blood. This chain uses TRBV15 with TRBJ2-7; 11 nucleotides match TRBD1. This chain's CDR3 is CATSRERTGGFGEQYF. Here the CDR3 DNA reads TGTGCCACCAGCAGAGAGCGGACAGGGGGCTTCGGCGAGCAGTACTTC.